The rows below give T cell receptor beta chains drawn from one sample of a study of cytomegalovirus exposure and HLA in healthy donors. Generated by immunoSEQ multiplex PCR, the TCRdb table keeps only in-frame clones and is missing some. The sample lists around 110,000 clones, 60% to 85% occurring once. The sequenced material came from PBMCs. These TCRs come from a woman aged 18-30 years in good health and CMV-seronegative. CDR3s include the opening cysteine and the closing phenylalanine or tryptophan. The D gene is left open where the match is weak. Size is stated for part of the rows, as once, few or many counts, or as a class when the clone is expanded.

clone_size,d_call,j_call,v_call,cdr3_aa,cdr3_nt
few,TRBD2,TRBJ2-1,TRBV12-5,CASGSRGDYNEQFF,TGTGCTAGTGGTTCGCGGGGGGACTACAATGAGCAGTTCTTC
.,.,TRBJ2-1,TRBV9,CASSVEGYGDEQFF,TGTGCCAGCAGCGTAGAGGGCTACGGGGATGAGCAGTTCTTC
.,.,TRBJ1-6,TRBV6-1,CASSEERRGPLHF,TGTGCCAGCAGTGAAGAAAGGAGAGGGCCCCTCCACTTT
.,TRBD1,TRBJ2-1,TRBV9,CASSVGTGAYNEQFF,TGTGCCAGCAGCGTGGGGACAGGGGCCTACAATGAGCAGTTCTTC
.,TRBD1,TRBJ1-5,TRBV2,CASSPGQEDQPQHF,TGTGCCAGCAGTCCCGGACAGGAGGATCAGCCCCAGCATTTT
.,.,TRBJ1-4,TRBV5-1,CASSLGGQSNEKLFF,TGCGCCAGCAGCTTGGGGGGGCAGTCTAATGAAAAACTGTTTTTT
.,.,TRBJ2-7,TRBV6-5,CASSYSAGSDTYEQYF,TGTGCCAGCAGTTACTCGGCAGGGTCCGATACCTACGAGCAGTACTTC
.,.,TRBJ1-2,TRBV6-4,CASSDYPRGNRPGYTF,TGTGCCAGCAGTGACTATCCGCGGGGTAATCGTCCTGGCTACACCTTC
.,.,TRBJ2-5,TRBV7-9,CASSLAPETTTYF,TGTGCCAGCAGCTTAGCGCCGGAGACTACAACGTACTTC
.,.,TRBJ1-2,TRBV2,CASSEEGYYGYTF,TGTGCCAGCAGTGAGGAGGGGTACTATGGCTACACCTTC
.,.,TRBJ1-5,TRBV13,CASSLGRGANQPQHF,TGTGCCAGCAGCTTAGGCAGGGGAGCTAATCAGCCCCAGCATTTT
few,TRBD1,TRBJ2-7,TRBV6-1,CASSDETGVPYEQYF,TGTGCCAGCAGTGACGAGACAGGGGTCCCCTACGAGCAGTACTTC
.,.,TRBJ1-1,TRBV7-6,CASSGTNSNTEAFF,TGTGCCAGCAGTGGGACAAACAGCAACACTGAAGCTTTCTTT
.,.,TRBJ1-1,TRBV11-2,CASIGLLNTEAFF,TGTGCCAGCATCGGGTTGTTGAACACTGAAGCTTTCTTT
few,.,TRBJ2-1,TRBV9,CASSPRPPYNEQFF,TGTGCCAGCAGCCCCCGTCCTCCTTACAATGAGCAGTTCTTC
once,TRBD1,TRBJ1-6,TRBV5-4,CASSFWTGVGGSPLHF,TGTGCCAGCAGCTTCTGGACAGGGGTTGGGGGTTCACCCCTCCACTTT
.,.,TRBJ2-5,TRBV30,CAWSRGTPETQYF,TGTGCCTGGAGTCGGGGTACCCCAGAGACCCAGTACTTC
.,TRBD1,TRBJ1-2,TRBV6-5,CASSYSGTGEGYTF,TGTGCCAGCAGTTACTCAGGGACAGGGGAAGGCTACACCTTC
.,TRBD2,TRBJ2-3,TRBV5-1,CASSLDGGTADTQYF,TGCGCCAGCAGCTTGGACGGGGGGACGGCAGATACGCAGTATTTT
.,.,TRBJ2-7,TRBV9,CASSRGRDGYEQYF,TGTGCCAGCAGCCGCGGCAGGGATGGCTACGAGCAGTACTTC
.,TRBD1,TRBJ2-5,TRBV30,CAWSMDRVETQYF,TGTGCCTGGAGTATGGACAGGGTGGAGACCCAGTACTTC
.,.,TRBJ1-1,TRBV5-4,CASSLSLKPAWESTEAFF,TGTGCCAGCAGCTTGTCTCTCAAGCCAGCTTGGGAGAGCACTGAAGCTTTCTTT
.,.,TRBJ1-6,TRBV28,CASTKPGTNNSPLHF,TGTGCCAGCACGAAGCCCGGGACTAATAATTCACCCCTCCACTTT
.,.,TRBJ2-1,TRBV29-1,CSVSGDFSLYNEQFF,TGCAGCGTATCGGGGGACTTCAGCCTTTACAATGAGCAGTTCTTC
.,.,TRBJ2-2,TRBV6-1,CASSENAVGGNTGELFF,TGTGCCAGCAGTGAAAATGCGGTTGGAGGAAACACCGGGGAGCTGTTTTTT
.,.,TRBJ2-7,TRBV5-1,CASSAGEGEQYF,TGCGCCAGCAGCGCAGGGGAGGGCGAGCAGTACTTC
.,TRBD2,TRBJ2-7,TRBV5-1,CASSLFGGGGEYEQYF,TGCGCCAGCAGCTTGTTTGGGGGCGGGGGGGAGTACGAGCAGTACTTC
few,TRBD1,TRBJ1-1,TRBV5-1,CASSKQRTGVGTEAFF,TGCGCCAGCAGCAAACAGAGGACAGGGGTAGGGACTGAAGCTTTCTTT
once,.,TRBJ2-2,TRBV6-5,CASSRRVTGELFF,TGTGCCAGCAGCCGCCGGGTCACCGGGGAGCTGTTTTTT
.,.,TRBJ1-1,TRBV19,CASSYRVPMNTEAFF,TGTGCCAGTAGCTACAGGGTTCCCATGAACACTGAAGCTTTCTTT
.,.,TRBJ1-3,TRBV9,CASSVEGQGRNTIYF,TGTGCCAGCAGCGTAGAAGGGCAGGGAAGGAACACCATATATTTT
.,TRBD1,TRBJ1-1,TRBV15,CATSRGAGGRNTEAFF,TGTGCCACCAGCAGAGGGGCAGGGGGTCGAAACACTGAAGCTTTCTTT
.,.,TRBJ1-1,TRBV30,CAWSVQGVSTEAFF,TGTGCCTGGAGTGTACAGGGTGTCAGCACTGAAGCTTTCTTT
.,.,TRBJ1-1,TRBV5-1,CASARRNTEAFF,TGCGCCAGCGCAAGGAGGAACACTGAAGCTTTCTTT
.,TRBD1,TRBJ1-4,TRBV2,CASGRDRGRNEKLFF,TGTGCCAGCGGACGTGACAGGGGGCGTAATGAAAAACTGTTTTTT